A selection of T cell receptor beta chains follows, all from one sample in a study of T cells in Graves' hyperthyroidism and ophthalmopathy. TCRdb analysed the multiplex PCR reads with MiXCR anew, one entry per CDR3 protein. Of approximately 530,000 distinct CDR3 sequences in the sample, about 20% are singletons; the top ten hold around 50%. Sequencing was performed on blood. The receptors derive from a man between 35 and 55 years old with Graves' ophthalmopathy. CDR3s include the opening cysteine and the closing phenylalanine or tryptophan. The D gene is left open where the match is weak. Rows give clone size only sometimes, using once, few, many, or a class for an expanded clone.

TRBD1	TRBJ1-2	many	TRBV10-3	TGTGCCATCAGTGAGCCAGGGACAGGGAATGGCTACACCTTC	CAISEPGTGNGYTF
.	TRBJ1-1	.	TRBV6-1	TGTGCCAGCCTCACATCCGGGGACCTGTGGACTGAAGCTTTCTTT	CASLTSGDLWTEAFF
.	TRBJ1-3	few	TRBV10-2	TGCGCCAGCAGTGAATGGGGGCCAGCGGGGTCTGGAAACACCATATATTTT	CASSEWGPAGSGNTIYF
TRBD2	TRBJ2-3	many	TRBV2	TGTGCCAGCAGTCAAGGGACTAGCGGTTTCGGAGATACGCAGTATTTT	CASSQGTSGFGDTQYF
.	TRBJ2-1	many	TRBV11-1	TGTGCCAGCAGCTGGGCGGGCGGCTCCTACAATGAGCAGTTCTTC	CASSWAGGSYNEQFF
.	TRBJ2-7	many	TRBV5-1	TGCGCCAGCAGCTTTGAGGGGAACACCTACGAGCAGTACTTC	CASSFEGNTYEQYF
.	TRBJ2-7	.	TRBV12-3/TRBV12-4	TGTGCCAGCAGCCCTGACAGGTTTCCGTACGAGCAGTACTTC	CASSPDRFPYEQYF
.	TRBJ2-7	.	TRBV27	TGTGCCAGCAGAGGGACACCACTCGAGCAGTACTTC	CASRGTPLEQYF
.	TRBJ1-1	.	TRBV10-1	TGCGCCAGCAGTGAGAGTGGGACCACTGAAGCTTTCTTT	CASSESGTTEAFF
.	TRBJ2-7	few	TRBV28	TGTGCCAGCAGTATCATCAACGAGCAGTACTTC	CASSIINEQYF
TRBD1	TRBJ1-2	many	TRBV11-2	TGTGCCAGCAGCTTAAGGGACAGCTTTAACTCCTATGGCTACACCTTC	CASSLRDSFNSYGYTF
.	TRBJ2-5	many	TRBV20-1	TGCAGTGCTAGACTCCCTCCGGCGCAAGAGACCCAGTACTTC	CSARLPPAQETQYF
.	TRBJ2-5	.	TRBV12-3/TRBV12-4	TGTGCCAGCAGTCCAAGGGACCGAAGGCAAGAGACCCAGTACTTC	CASSPRDRRQETQYF
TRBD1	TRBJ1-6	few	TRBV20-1	TGCAGTGCTAGTAGAGGGGGCGGAAATTCACCCCTCCACTTT	CSASRGGGNSPLHF
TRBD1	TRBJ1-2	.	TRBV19	TGTGCCAGTAGACACGGGACAGGGGCGGATGGCTACACCTTC	CASRHGTGADGYTF
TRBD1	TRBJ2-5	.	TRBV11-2	TGTGCCAGCAGCTGGCCGGGACAGCAAGAGACCCAGTACTTC	CASSWPGQQETQYF
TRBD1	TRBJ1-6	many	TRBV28	TGTGCCAGCACCTTTGGGGACAGGAATTCACCCCTCCACTTT	CASTFGDRNSPLHF
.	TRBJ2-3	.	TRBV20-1	TGCAGTGCTAGACTACACCTTCTGAGCACAGATACGCAGTATTTT	CSARLHLLSTDTQYF
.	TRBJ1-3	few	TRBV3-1	TGTGCCAGCACCCACCAAGGAAGGGTTGGAAACACCATATATTTT	CASTHQGRVGNTIYF
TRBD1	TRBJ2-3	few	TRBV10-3	TGTGCCATCAGTGAGTTACAGGGGGCGCACGATACGCAGTATTTT	CAISELQGAHDTQYF
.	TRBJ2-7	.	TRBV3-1	TGTGCCAGCAGCCGCTCGTATAAGGGAGTTACCTACGAGCAGTACTTC	CASSRSYKGVTYEQYF
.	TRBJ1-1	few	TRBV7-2	TGTGCCAGCAGCTTAACGAGTGTCCCTGAAGCTTTCTTT	CASSLTSVPEAFF
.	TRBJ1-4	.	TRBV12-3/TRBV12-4	TGTGCCAGCAGTTATTTCGAGGGTGAAAAACTGTTTTTT	CASSYFEGEKLFF
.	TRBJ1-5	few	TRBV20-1	TGCAGTGCTAGAGCGGTGGTTGGGAATCAGCCCCAGCATTTT	CSARAVVGNQPQHF
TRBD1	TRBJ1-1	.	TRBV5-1	TGCGCCAGCACAATGTTACAGGGGGCGCGGGTCACTGAAGCTTTCTTT	CASTMLQGARVTEAFF
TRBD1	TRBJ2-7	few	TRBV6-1	TGTGCCAGCAGTGACTATGGGGACAGGGGCTCCTACGAGCAGTACTTC	CASSDYGDRGSYEQYF
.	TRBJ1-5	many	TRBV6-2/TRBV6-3	TGTGCCAGCAGTTACCCTCCCGAGCCCCAGCATTTT	CASSYPPEPQHF
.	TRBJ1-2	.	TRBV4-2	TGTGCCAGCAGCCGAGAGAGGGGGGCACAGTATGGCTACACCTTC	CASSRERGAQYGYTF
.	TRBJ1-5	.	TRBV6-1	TGTGCCAGCACTTATTCCGGGTTCCAAGGCAATCAGCCCCAGCATTTT	CASTYSGFQGNQPQHF
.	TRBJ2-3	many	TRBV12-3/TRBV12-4	TGTGCCAGCAGTTTAGGGCTGGATACGCAGTATTTT	CASSLGLDTQYF
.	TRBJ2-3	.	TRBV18	TGTGCCAGCTCACCACTTCCCGGTTCAGATACGCAGTATTTT	CASSPLPGSDTQYF
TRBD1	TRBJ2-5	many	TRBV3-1	TGTGCCAGCAGTTATTACAGGGGAATCCCTGAGACCCAGTACTTC	CASSYYRGIPETQYF
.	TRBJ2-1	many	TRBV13	TGTGCCAGCAGCTCCACCGCGTCTAGCTTGTACAATGAGCAGTTCTTC	CASSSTASSLYNEQFF
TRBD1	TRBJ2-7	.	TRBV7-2	TGTGCCAGCAGCAGAGAAAGGACAGGGTCCGAGCAGTACTTC	CASSRERTGSEQYF
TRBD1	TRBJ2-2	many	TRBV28	TGTGCCAGCAGCAGCTTTAGGACAGGGTGGAACACCGGGGAGCTGTTTTTT	CASSSFRTGWNTGELFF
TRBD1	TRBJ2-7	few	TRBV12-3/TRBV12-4	TGTGCCAGCAGTTTAGCGGGGTGGGACAGGGGCCACGAGCAGTACTTC	CASSLAGWDRGHEQYF
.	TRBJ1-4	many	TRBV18	TGTGCCAGCTCACCGAATCGAAAGAATGAAAAACTGTTTTTT	CASSPNRKNEKLFF
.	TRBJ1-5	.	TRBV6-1	TGTGCCAGCAGACCTGGGGGGGGGAATCAGCCCCAGCATTTT	CASRPGGGNQPQHF
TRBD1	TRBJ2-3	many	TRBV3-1	TGTGCCAGCAGTAAGGGGGCCGCAGCGGCAGATACGCAGTATTTT	CASSKGAAAADTQYF
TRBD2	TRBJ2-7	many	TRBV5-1	TGCGCCACCCGAACCGGGACTAGCATGCACGAGCAGTACTTC	CATRTGTSMHEQYF
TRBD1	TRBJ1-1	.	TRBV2	TGTGCCAGCAGTGTGCCAGGGGGCACTGAAGCTTTCTTT	CASSVPGGTEAFF
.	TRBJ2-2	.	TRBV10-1	TGCGCCAGCAGTGGAGCCCAGGGGGGAGACACCGGGGAGCTGTTTTTT	CASSGAQGGDTGELFF
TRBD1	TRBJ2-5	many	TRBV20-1	TGCAGTGCTAGAGATATAGGACAGGGTTGGGAGACCCAGTACTTC	CSARDIGQGWETQYF
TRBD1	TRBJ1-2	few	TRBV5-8	TGTGCCAGCAGCCCGACGGACAGGCAAGGTCAGGGCTACACCTTC	CASSPTDRQGQGYTF
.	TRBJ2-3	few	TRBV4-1	TGCGCCAGCAGCCAAGATTTAACTCATACGCAGTATTTT	CASSQDLTHTQYF
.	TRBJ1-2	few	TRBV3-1	TGTGCCAGCAGCCAAGGTGGAGCGAGCTATGGCTACACCTTC	CASSQGGASYGYTF
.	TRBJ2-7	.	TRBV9	TGTGCCAGCAGCGTTCCAGGGCCGCGTTTGGCCTACGAGCAGTACTTC	CASSVPGPRLAYEQYF
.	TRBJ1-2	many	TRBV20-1	TGCAGTGCCCCACGGGAAGACTATGGCTACACCTTC	CSAPREDYGYTF
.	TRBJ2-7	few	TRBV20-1	TGCAGTGCTAGAGATACCCGTGGCGAGCAGTACTTC	CSARDTRGEQYF
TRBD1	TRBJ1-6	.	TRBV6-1	TGTGCCAGCAGCGAGGGGGCGTCATATAATTCACCCCTCCACTTT	CASSEGASYNSPLHF
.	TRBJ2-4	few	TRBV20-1	TGCAGTGCTAGTAGGCGGGGCGGCAAAAACATTCAGTACTTC	CSASRRGGKNIQYF
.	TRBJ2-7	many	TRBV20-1	TGCAGTGCTAGAGGTGACGGAGGCTACGAGCAGTACTTC	CSARGDGGYEQYF
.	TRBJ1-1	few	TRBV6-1	TGTGCCAGCATAAGGACAGTAGATTACACTGAAGCTTTCTTT	CASIRTVDYTEAFF
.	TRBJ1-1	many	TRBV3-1	TGTGCCAGCAGCCAAGATTCGGGGTACGACACTGAAGCTTTCTTT	CASSQDSGYDTEAFF
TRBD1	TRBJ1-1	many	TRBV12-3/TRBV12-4	TGTGCCAGCAGTTTGCTTAGGGGGCAGGGTGAAGCTTTCTTT	CASSLLRGQGEAFF
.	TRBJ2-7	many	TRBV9	TGTGCCAGCAGCGTAGGAGGGAGCCACGAGCAGTACTTC	CASSVGGSHEQYF
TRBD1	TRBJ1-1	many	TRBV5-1	TGCGCCAGCAGTTGGACGACAGGGGCTAAGAACACTGAAGCTTTCTTT	CASSWTTGAKNTEAFF
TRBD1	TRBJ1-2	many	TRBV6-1	TGTGCCAGCAGTCGAACAGGGGGTAACTATGGCTACACCTTC	CASSRTGGNYGYTF
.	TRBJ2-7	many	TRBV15	TGTGCCACCAGCTCTCAGGGGCACGAGCAGTACTTC	CATSSQGHEQYF